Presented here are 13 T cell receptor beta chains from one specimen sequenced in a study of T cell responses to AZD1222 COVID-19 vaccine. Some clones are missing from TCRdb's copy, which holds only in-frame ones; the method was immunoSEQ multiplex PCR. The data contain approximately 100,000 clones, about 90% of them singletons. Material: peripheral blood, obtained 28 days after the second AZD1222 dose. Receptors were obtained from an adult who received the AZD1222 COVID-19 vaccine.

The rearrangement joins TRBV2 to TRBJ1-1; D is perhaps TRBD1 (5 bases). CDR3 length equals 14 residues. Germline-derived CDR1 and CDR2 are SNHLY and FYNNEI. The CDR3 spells CGGQGDRWNTEAFF. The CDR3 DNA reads TGTGGCGGGCAGGGCGATAGGTGGAACACTGAAGCTTTCTTT.

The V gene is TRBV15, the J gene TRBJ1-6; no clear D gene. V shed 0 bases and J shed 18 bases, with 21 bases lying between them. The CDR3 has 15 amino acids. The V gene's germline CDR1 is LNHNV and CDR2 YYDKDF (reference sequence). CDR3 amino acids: CATSRDRAGLPLSHF. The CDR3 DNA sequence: TGTGCCACCAGCAGAGATAGAGCAGGTCTTCCTCTATCCCACTTT.

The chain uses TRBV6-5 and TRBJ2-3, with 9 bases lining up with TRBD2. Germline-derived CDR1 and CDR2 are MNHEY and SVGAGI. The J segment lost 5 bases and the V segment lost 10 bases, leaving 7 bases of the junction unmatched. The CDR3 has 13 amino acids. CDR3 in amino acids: CAIRTSARDTQYF. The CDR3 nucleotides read TGTGCCATCCGGACTAGCGCAAGAGATACGCAGTATTTT.

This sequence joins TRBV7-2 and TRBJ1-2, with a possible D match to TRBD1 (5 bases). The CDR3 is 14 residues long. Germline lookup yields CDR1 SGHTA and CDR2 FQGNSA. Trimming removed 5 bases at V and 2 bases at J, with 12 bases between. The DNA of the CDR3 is TGTGCCAGCAGCCCGGGGGACCCAAACTATGGCTACACCTTC. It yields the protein CASSPGDPNYGYTF.

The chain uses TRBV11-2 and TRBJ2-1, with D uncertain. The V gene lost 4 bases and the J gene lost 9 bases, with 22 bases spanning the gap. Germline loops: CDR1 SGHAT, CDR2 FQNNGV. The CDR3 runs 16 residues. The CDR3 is CASSSGLVVRTREQFF. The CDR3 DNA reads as TGTGCCAGCAGCTCTGGGTTGGTGGTCCGGACGCGTGAGCAGTTCTTC.

The CDR3 loop reads CASSRAVTNTEAFF. DNA for the CDR3: TGTGCCAGCAGTCGTGCGGTGACGAACACTGAAGCTTTCTTT. The chain has TRBV4-2 and TRBJ1-1; D is ambiguous. Germline lookup yields CDR1 LGHNA and CDR2 YNFKEQ. This CDR3 is built from 14 residues. V gave up 6 bases and J gave up 1 base, with 12 bases separating them.

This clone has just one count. In DNA form, the CDR3 reads TGTGCCAGCAGTCAGGGTTTGGGTAATTCACCCCTCCACTTT. The encoded protein is CASSQGLGNSPLHF. The chain links TRBV28 to TRBJ1-6; the D gene is possibly TRBD1 (5 bases). Germline V gene sequence: CDR1 MDHEN, CDR2 SYDVKM. V gave up 5 bases and J gave up 6 bases, with 11 bases separating them. The CDR3 is 14 residues long.

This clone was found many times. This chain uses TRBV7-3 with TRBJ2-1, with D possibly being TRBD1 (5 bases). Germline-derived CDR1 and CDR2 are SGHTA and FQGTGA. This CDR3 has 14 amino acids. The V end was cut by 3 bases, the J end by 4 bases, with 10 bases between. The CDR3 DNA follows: TGTGCCAGCAGCTTGCAGGGCCAGTACAATGAGCAGTTCTTC. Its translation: CASSLQGQYNEQFF. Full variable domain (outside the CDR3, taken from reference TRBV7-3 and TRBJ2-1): GAGVSQTPSNKVTEKGKYVELRCDPISGHTALYWYRQSLGQGPEFLIYFQGTGAADDSGLPNDRFFAVRPEGSVSTLKIQRTERGDSAVYLCASSLQGQYNEQFFGPGTRLTVL.

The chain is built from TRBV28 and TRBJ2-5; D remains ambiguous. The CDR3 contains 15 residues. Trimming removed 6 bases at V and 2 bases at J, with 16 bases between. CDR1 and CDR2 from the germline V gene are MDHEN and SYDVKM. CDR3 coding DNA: TGTGCCAGCAGCCTCCCCTTTGACTGGCAAGAGACCCAGTACTTC. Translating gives CASSLPFDWQETQYF.

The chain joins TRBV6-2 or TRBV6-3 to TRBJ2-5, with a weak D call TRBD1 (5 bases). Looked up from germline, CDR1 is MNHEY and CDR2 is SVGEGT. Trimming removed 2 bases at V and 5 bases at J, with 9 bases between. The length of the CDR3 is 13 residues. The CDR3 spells CASSYGAWETQYF. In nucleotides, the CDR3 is TGTGCCAGCAGTTACGGGGCGTGGGAGACCCAGTACTTC.

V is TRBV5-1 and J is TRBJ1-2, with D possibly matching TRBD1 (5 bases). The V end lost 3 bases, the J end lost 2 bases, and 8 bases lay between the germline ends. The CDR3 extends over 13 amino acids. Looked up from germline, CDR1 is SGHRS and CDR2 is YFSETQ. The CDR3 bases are TGCGCCAGCAGCTCGGACAACAACTATGGCTACACCTTC. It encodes CASSSDNNYGYTF.

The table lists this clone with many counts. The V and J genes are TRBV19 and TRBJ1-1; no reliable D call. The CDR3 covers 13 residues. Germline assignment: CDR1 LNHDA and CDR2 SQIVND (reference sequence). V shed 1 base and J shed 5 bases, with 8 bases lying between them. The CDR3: CASSIVGLTEAFF. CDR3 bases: TGTGCCAGTAGTATAGTCGGTCTGACTGAAGCTTTCTTT.

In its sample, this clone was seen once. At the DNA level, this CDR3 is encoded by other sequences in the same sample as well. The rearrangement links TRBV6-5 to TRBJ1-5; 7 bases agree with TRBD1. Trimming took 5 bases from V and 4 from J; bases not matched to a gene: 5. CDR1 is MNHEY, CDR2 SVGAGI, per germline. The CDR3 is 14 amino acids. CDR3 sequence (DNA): TGTGCCAGCAGTCCTCAGGGGGGAAATCAGCCCCAGCATTTT. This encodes CASSPQGGNQPQHF.